This entry describes one T cell receptor (beta chain). The protocol was immunoSEQ multiplex PCR, while the TCRdb copy is restricted to in-frame clones and leaves out a portion. The table has 1 million to 1.3 million clones, about 80% seen once. This sample is drawn from a study of shared clonotypes between healthy human individuals. The CD4+ fraction was divided into a CD45RA+ naive subset and a CD45RA-negative memory subset. The CDR3 sequence is 15 residues long. V was clipped by 1 base and J by 0 bases, with 7 bases between them. Germline values: CDR1 MGHDK, CDR2 SYGVNS. The rearrangement uses TRBV25-1 and TRBJ2-1; no clear D. The sequence was obtained from a man aged 18 to 29 in good health. Some clones in this sample may be carry-over from other donors' samples. Sequences were obtained from memory CD4+ T cells from PBMCs. Indicated subset: CD45RA-negative fraction. CDR3 sequence: CASSESADSYNEQFF. In nucleotides, the CDR3 is TGTGCCAGCAGTGAATCTGCGGACTCCTACAATGAGCAGTTCTTC. Full variable domain (rest looked up from reference TRBV25-1 and TRBJ2-1): EADIYQTPRYLVIGTGKKITLECSQTMGHDKMYWYQQDPGMELHLIHYSYGVNSTEKGDLSSESTVSRIRTEHFPLTLESARPSHTSQYLCASSESADSYNEQFFGPGTRLTVL.